A single sample gave rise to the 32 T cell receptor beta chains below, sequenced in a study of OX40 agonist ivuxolimab in advanced cancers. Sequenced by immunoSEQ multiplex PCR; TCRdb stores in-frame clones only, minus some. The sample yields about 54,000 clones, under 95% seen once. Sequences were derived from CD4+ or CD8+ T cells sorted from blood, sampled in a trial of the OX40 agonist ivuxolimab. The receptors shown here come from an adult with an advanced solid tumor such as melanoma, head and neck, liver or kidney cancer.

V gene TRBV6-5 combines with J gene TRBJ2-2, with a possible D match to TRBD1 (6 bases). V was trimmed by 5 bases and J by 6 bases, leaving 10 bases between them. Germline loops: CDR1 MNHEY, CDR2 SVGAGI. The CDR3 runs to 13 residues. The CDR3 nucleotides read TGTGCCAGCAGTGCGAGGACAGCCGGGGAGCTGTTTTTT. This encodes CASSARTAGELFF.

This clone has more than one count but fewer than ten. The V call is TRBV4-3, the J call TRBJ1-1; 9 bases are shared with TRBD1. Germline CDR1 and CDR2: LGHNA and YSLEER. This CDR3 is built from 14 residues. V was pared by 4 bases and J by 3 bases, with 3 bases of the junction left unmatched. The CDR3 coding sequence is TGCGCCAGCAGCCCCGACAGGGGGTACACTGAAGCTTTCTTT. This encodes CASSPDRGYTEAFF.

J is TRBJ1-2 and V is TRBV19, with a possible D match to TRBD1 (6 bases). Germline V gives CDR1 LNHDA, CDR2 SQIVND (reference sequence). V was shortened by 5 bases and J by 2 bases, with 9 bases between the two germline ends. The CDR3 totals 13 residues. CDR3 loop: CASSPTGNYGYTF. In nucleotides, the CDR3 is TGTGCCAGTAGTCCAACAGGGAACTATGGCTACACCTTC.

CDR3: CASSTGTGDEQYF. CDR3 DNA sequence: TGTGCCAGCAGTACCGGGACAGGGGACGAGCAGTACTTC. V is TRBV6-6 and J is TRBJ2-7; 10 nucleotides align to TRBD1. This CDR3 has 13 residues. Trimming removed 5 bases from V and 5 bases from J; junction bases left unmatched: 3. In germline, CDR1 is MNHNY, CDR2 SVGAGI (reference sequence).

The V call is TRBV30, the J call TRBJ2-1; no clear D gene. V shed 0 bases and J shed 2 bases, with 14 bases lying between them. Germline V gene lookup returns CDR1 GTSNPN and CDR2 SVGIG (reference sequence). This CDR3 is 16 amino acids long. The CDR3 DNA reads as TGTGCCTGGAGTGTACCTGACTCCCTCCCCTACAATGAGCAGTTCTTC. It codes for CAWSVPDSLPYNEQFF.

This clone was seen a handful of times. This rearrangement joins TRBV7-9 to TRBJ1-6, with D perhaps matching TRBD1 (6 bases). Germline V gene sequence: CDR1 SEHNR, CDR2 FQNEAQ (reference sequence). This CDR3 region has 14 residues. V was shortened by 1 base and J by 8 bases, with 9 bases between the two germline ends. The CDR3 sequence: CASSLVAGDSPLHF. The CDR3 region has the DNA TGTGCCAGCAGCTTAGTAGCAGGGGATTCACCCCTCCACTTT.

The chain carries TRBV7-9 and TRBJ1-4; D may be TRBD1 (5 bases). Germline lookup yields CDR1 SEHNR and CDR2 FQNEAQ (reference sequence). V lost 8 bases to trimming and J lost 3 bases, with 10 bases between them. The CDR3 runs 13 residues. The CDR3, as DNA: TGTGCCAGCGGAAAGGGGTCTAATGAAAAACTGTTTTTT. As protein: CASGKGSNEKLFF. The whole variable domain, filled in from reference TRBV7-9 and TRBJ1-4, reads DTGVSQNPRHKITKRGQNVTFRCDPISEHNRLYWYRQTLGQGPEFLTYFQNEAQLEKSRLLSDRFSAERPKGSFSTLEIQRTEQGDSAMYLCASGKGSNEKLFFGSGTQLSVL.

V and J are TRBV27 and TRBJ2-1, with no clear D. The CDR3 runs 15 residues. Germline V lookup: CDR1 MNHEY, CDR2 SMNVEV (reference sequence). Trimming took off 2 bases at V and 1 base at J, with 9 bases between the two ends. The CDR3 nucleotides read TGTGCCAGCAGTTTACTCTTGAGGTCCTACAATGAGCAGTTCTTC. Its protein product is CASSLLLRSYNEQFF.

The chain employs TRBV6-1 and TRBJ2-2, with TRBD2 as a possible D gene (5 bases). Germline V gene lookup returns CDR1 MNHNS and CDR2 SASEGT. The ends were cut back, 3 bases at V and 7 bases at J, with 6 bases in the middle. The CDR3 loop spans 12 amino acids. This CDR3 reads CASSEGVGELFF. In nucleotides, the CDR3 is TGTGCCAGCAGTGAGGGAGTCGGGGAGCTGTTTTTT.

The rearrangement joins TRBV7-9 to TRBJ1-5, with 8 positions matching TRBD1. Per the germline V gene, CDR1 is SEHNR and CDR2 is FQNEAQ (reference sequence). The CDR3 is made up of 16 amino acids. J lost 4 bases, V lost 4 bases, and 9 bases had no gene match. This chain's CDR3 is CASSSNRDRRNQPQHF. The CDR3 DNA is TGTGCCAGCAGCTCGAATCGGGACAGGAGGAATCAGCCCCAGCATTTT.

The CDR3: CASSLLGSSYNEQFF. In DNA, the CDR3 is TGTGCCAGCAGCCTCTTAGGGAGCTCCTACAATGAGCAGTTCTTC. V and J are TRBV7-6 and TRBJ2-1; tentatively, D is TRBD2 (5 bases). V was cut by 5 bases and J by 0 bases, with 11 bases left in between. Germline V CDR1 and CDR2: SGHVS, FNYEAQ. The CDR3 contains 15 residues. Combining the CDR3 with reference TRBV7-6 and TRBJ2-1 gives the whole variable domain GAGVSQSPRYKVTKRGQDVALRCDPISGHVSLYWYRQALGQGPEFLTYFNYEAQQDKSGLPNDRFSAERPEGSISTLTIQRTEQRDSAMYRCASSLLGSSYNEQFFGPGTRLTVL.

This clone appeared once. The chain uses TRBV5-6 and TRBJ2-6; D remains ambiguous. The CDR3 length is 14 residues. Per germline, CDR1 SGHDT and CDR2 YYEEEE. Trimming shortened V by 2 bases and J by 1 base, and 4 bases separated the two germline ends. The CDR3, as DNA: TGTGCCAGCAGCTTTGCTTCTGGGGCCAACGTCCTGACTTTC. The encoded protein is CASSFASGANVLTF.

This rearrangement joins TRBV9 to TRBJ2-7; 15 bases fit TRBD2. The CDR3 runs 16 residues. With V trimmed by 3 bases and J by 7 bases, 8 bases remained unmatched. Germline V gives CDR1 SGDLS, CDR2 YYNGEE. DNA of the CDR3: TGTGCCAGCAGCGGGGGACTAGCGGGAGGATGGGAAGAGCAGTACTTC. Its protein is CASSGGLAGGWEEQYF.

The chain has TRBV5-6 and TRBJ2-3; D possibly corresponds to TRBD1 (5 bases). The germline V and J ends were trimmed by 4 bases and 2 bases, with 20 bases remaining between them. Per the germline V gene, CDR1 is SGHDT and CDR2 is YYEEEE. The length of the CDR3 is 17 residues. The CDR3 coding sequence is TGTGCCAGCAGCCATAGGCAGGGATCGATTCTCACAGATACGCAGTATTTT. Its protein product is CASSHRQGSILTDTQYF.

This clone was picked up one time. The J gene is TRBJ2-1, the V gene TRBV4-3, with TRBD2 matching 8 bases. V gave up 2 bases and J gave up 1 base; unmatched junction bases: 7. CDR1 is LGHNA and CDR2 is YSLEER in the germline V gene. The CDR3 runs 17 residues. CDR3 amino acids: CASSQSSSGGSYNEQFF. CDR3 nucleotide sequence: TGCGCCAGCAGCCAAAGTTCTTCGGGAGGGTCCTACAATGAGCAGTTCTTC.

The chain combines TRBV15 with TRBJ1-4, with 7 bases matching TRBD1. With 5 bases clipped from V and 5 bases from J, the junction kept 8 bases outside the gene matches. The CDR3 contains 15 residues. From germline, CDR1 is LNHNV and CDR2 YYDKDF (reference sequence). The CDR3, as DNA: TGTGCCACCAGCGGATGGACAGGAGGAAATGAAAAACTGTTTTTT. Protein: CATSGWTGGNEKLFF.

The rearrangement joins TRBV2 to TRBJ2-1, with a possible D match to TRBD1 (6 bases). V dropped 10 bases and J dropped 8 bases, with 15 bases sitting between them. Germline V gives CDR1 SNHLY, CDR2 FYNNEI. The CDR3 length is 12 residues. CDR3: CATYRDPDEQFF. The CDR3 nucleotides are TGTGCCACCTACAGGGATCCGGATGAGCAGTTCTTC.

V gene TRBV7-6 combines with J gene TRBJ2-3, with a possible D match to TRBD1 (6 bases). The CDR3 sequence is 15 residues long. Germline-derived CDR1 and CDR2 are SGHVS and FNYEAQ. V was clipped by 3 bases and J by 0 bases, with 10 bases between them. CDR3 in DNA: TGTGCCAGCAGCTTCCGGCAGGGGAGCACAGATACGCAGTATTTT. Its translation is CASSFRQGSTDTQYF.

The chain carries TRBV25-1 and TRBJ2-2; D uncertain. CDR1 MGHDK and CDR2 SYGVNS come from the germline V gene. The CDR3 consists of 13 residues. V was pared by 4 bases and J by 4 bases, with 7 bases between. CDR3 region: CASSGKATGELFF. In DNA form, the CDR3 reads TGTGCCAGCAGTGGTAAAGCCACCGGGGAGCTGTTTTTT.

The rearrangement uses TRBV7-9 and TRBJ1-4, with D unclear. The germline CDR1 and CDR2 sequences are SEHNR and FQNEAQ (reference sequence). Trimming removed 3 bases at V and 1 base at J, with 6 bases between. The CDR3 is 14 amino acids. In nucleotides, the CDR3 is TGTGCCAGCAGCTTGTCAGGAACTAATGAAAAACTGTTTTTT. Amino acids: CASSLSGTNEKLFF.

Concerning this clone itself: The junction differs from germline at one of its ends, possibly a read error. V gene TRBV20-1 combines with J gene TRBJ1-3, with a weak D call TRBD1 (5 bases). This CDR3 has 11 amino acids. Germline-derived CDR1 and CDR2 are DFQATT and SNEGSKA (reference sequence). CDR3 sequence (DNA): TGCAGTGCTAGAGATGGGGGAACAGAGAATTTT. It is translated as CSARDGGTENF.

This chain uses TRBV6-5 with TRBJ1-1; no clear D gene. Trimming left V 10 bases short and J 1 base short, with 16 bases between. Germline V gene sequence: CDR1 MNHEY, CDR2 SVGAGI. The length of the CDR3 is 14 residues. CDR3 coding DNA: TGTGCCACCTCCCCGGCAGCTGGGAACACTGAAGCTTTCTTT. This codes for CATSPAAGNTEAFF.

J is TRBJ2-1 and V is TRBV4-3; 11 bases are shared with TRBD2. The V gene's germline CDR1 is LGHNA and CDR2 YSLEER. The V segment lost 4 bases and the J segment 3 bases; nucleotides outside the gene matches: 2. The CDR3 has 15 amino acids. CDR3 DNA: TGCGCCAGCAGCCTGACTAGCGGGGTCTACAATGAGCAGTTCTTC. Protein sequence: CASSLTSGVYNEQFF.

The rearrangement links TRBV4-1 to TRBJ2-7; D is unresolved. This CDR3 has 15 amino acids. CDR1 and CDR2 from the germline V gene are MGHRA and YSYEKL. V dropped 2 bases and J dropped 6 bases, with 17 bases sitting between them. CDR3 amino acids: CASSQSVAESVEQYF. The CDR3 nucleotides read TGCGCCAGCAGCCAAAGTGTGGCAGAATCGGTCGAGCAGTACTTC.

The sample holds a few counts of this clone. The chain links TRBV9 to TRBJ1-1; D may be TRBD1 (5 bases). The CDR3 length is 15 residues. The germline V and J ends were trimmed by 0 bases and 0 bases, with 9 bases remaining between them. Germline assignment: CDR1 SGDLS and CDR2 YYNGEE. The CDR3 reads CASSVAGKLNTEAFF. CDR3 bases: TGTGCCAGCAGCGTAGCAGGGAAACTGAACACTGAAGCTTTCTTT.

The genes are TRBV5-7 and TRBJ1-1, with unresolved D. TRBV5-7 is reported as an ORF; its role is uncertain. The CDR3 runs 16 residues. V was cut by 0 bases and J by 0 bases, with 12 bases left in between. This chain's CDR3 is CASSLDKPPMNTEAFF. CDR3 bases: TGTGCCAGCAGCTTGGATAAGCCACCCATGAACACTGAAGCTTTCTTT.

The chain is built from TRBV11-2 and TRBJ2-7; D remains ambiguous. V was cut by 4 bases and J by 4 bases, with 2 bases left in between. The CDR3 totals 10 residues. Looked up from germline, CDR1 is SGHAT and CDR2 is FQNNGV. The CDR3, as DNA: TGTGCCAGCAGCTCTTACGAGCAGTACTTC. It codes for CASSSYEQYF.

The CDR3 is CASSIDGGAAYEQYF. The CDR3 DNA reads as TGTGCCAGTAGTATTGACGGGGGGGCAGCCTACGAGCAGTACTTC. This chain links TRBV19 with TRBJ2-7, with 8 bases fitting TRBD2. V dropped 3 bases and J dropped 2; count of bases not matched to a gene: 6. The CDR3 has 15 residues. The V gene's germline CDR1 is LNHDA and CDR2 SQIVND (reference sequence). The variable domain in full, with the rest retrieved from reference TRBV19 and TRBJ2-7, is DGGITQSPKYLFRKEGQNVTLSCEQNLNHDAMYWYRQDPGQGLRLIYYSQIVNDFQKGDIAEGYSVSREKKESFPLTVTSAQKNPTAFYLCASSIDGGAAYEQYFGPGTRLTVT.

Regarding this clone: Other DNA sequences from this sample encode an identical CDR3 as well. This chain uses TRBV28 with TRBJ2-2; no clear D gene. The germline CDR1 and CDR2 sequences are MDHEN and SYDVKM. The length of the CDR3 is 11 residues. V was clipped by 5 bases and J by 7 bases, with 5 bases between them. In nucleotides, the CDR3 is TGTGCCAGCAGTAATCACGGGGAGCTGTTTTTT. Amino acids: CASSNHGELFF.

The table lists this clone with a count of one. A junction boundary mismatches the germline segment, possibly from a read error. The genes are TRBV10-1 and TRBJ2-4, with D hard to call. The CDR3 is made up of 15 amino acids. Germline V gene data show CDR1 as WNHNN and CDR2 as SYGVQD (reference sequence). DNA for the CDR3: TGCGCCACCAGTATAGCCTCGGTGGGCAAAAACATTCAGTACTTC. Protein sequence: CATSIASVGKNIQYF.

V is TRBV7-9 and J is TRBJ1-6, with TRBD1 matching over 8 bases. The CDR3 extends over 16 amino acids. The V gene end was trimmed by 4 bases and the J gene end by 8 bases; junction bases not matched to a gene: 10. Germline CDR1 and CDR2: SEHNR and FQNEAQ (reference sequence). This chain's CDR3 is CASSSSAGGADSPLHF. The CDR3 bases are TGTGCCAGCAGCTCTTCGGCAGGGGGCGCAGATTCACCCCTCCACTTT. Full variable domain (missing parts from reference TRBV7-9 and TRBJ1-6): DTGVSQNPRHKITKRGQNVTFRCDPISEHNRLYWYRQTLGQGPEFLTYFQNEAQLEKSRLLSDRFSAERPKGSFSTLEIQRTEQGDSAMYLCASSSSAGGADSPLHFGNGTRLTVT.

For the CDR3, the DNA is TGTGCCAGCAGTCGTCGACAGTCGGTAGAGACCCAGTACTTC. Its protein product is CASSRRQSVETQYF. The genes are TRBV28 and TRBJ2-5, with D perhaps matching TRBD1 (5 bases). CDR1 is MDHEN, CDR2 SYDVKM, per germline. The CDR3 consists of 14 residues. The germline V and J ends were trimmed by 5 bases and 4 bases, with 14 bases remaining between them.